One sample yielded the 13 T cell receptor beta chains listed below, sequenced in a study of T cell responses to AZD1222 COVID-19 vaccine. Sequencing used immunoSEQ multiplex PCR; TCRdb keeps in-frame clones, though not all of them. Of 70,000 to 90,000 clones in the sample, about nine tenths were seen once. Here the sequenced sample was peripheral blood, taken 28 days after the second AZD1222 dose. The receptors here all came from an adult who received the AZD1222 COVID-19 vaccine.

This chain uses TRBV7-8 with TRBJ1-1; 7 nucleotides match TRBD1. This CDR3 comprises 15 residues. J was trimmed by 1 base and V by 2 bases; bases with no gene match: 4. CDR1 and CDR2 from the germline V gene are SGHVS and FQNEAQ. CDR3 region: CASSLLDRSNTEAFF. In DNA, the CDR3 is TGTGCCAGCAGCTTACTGGACAGGTCGAACACTGAAGCTTTCTTT.

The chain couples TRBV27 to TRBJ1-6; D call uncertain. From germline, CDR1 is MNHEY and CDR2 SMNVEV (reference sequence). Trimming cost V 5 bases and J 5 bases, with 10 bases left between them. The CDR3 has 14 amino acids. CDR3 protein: CASSRFSDNSPLHF. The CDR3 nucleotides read TGTGCCAGCAGTCGGTTTTCCGATAATTCACCCCTCCACTTT.

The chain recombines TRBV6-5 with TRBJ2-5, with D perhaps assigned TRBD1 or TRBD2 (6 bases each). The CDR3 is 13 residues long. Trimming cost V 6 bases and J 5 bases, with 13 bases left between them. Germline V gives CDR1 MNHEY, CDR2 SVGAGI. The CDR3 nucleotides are TGTGCCAGCAGAAGGGGGGTACACGAGACCCAGTACTTC. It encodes CASRRGVHETQYF.

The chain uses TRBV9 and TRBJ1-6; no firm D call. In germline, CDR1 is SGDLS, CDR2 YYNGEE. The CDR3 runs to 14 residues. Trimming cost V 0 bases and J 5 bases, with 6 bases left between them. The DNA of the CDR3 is TGTGCCAGCAGCGTAGGGCTCGATAATTCACCCCTCCACTTT. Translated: CASSVGLDNSPLHF. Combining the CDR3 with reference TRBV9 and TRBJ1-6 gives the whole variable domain DSGVTQTPKHLITATGQRVTLRCSPRSGDLSVYWYQQSLDQGLQFLIQYYNGEERAKGNILERFSAQQFPDLHSELNLSSLELGDSALYFCASSVGLDNSPLHFGNGTRLTVT.

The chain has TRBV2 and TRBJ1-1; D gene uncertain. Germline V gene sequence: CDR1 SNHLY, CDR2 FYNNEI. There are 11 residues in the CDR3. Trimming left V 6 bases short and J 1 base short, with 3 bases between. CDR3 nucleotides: TGTGCCAGCAGAGGGAACACTGAAGCTTTCTTT. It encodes CASRGNTEAFF.

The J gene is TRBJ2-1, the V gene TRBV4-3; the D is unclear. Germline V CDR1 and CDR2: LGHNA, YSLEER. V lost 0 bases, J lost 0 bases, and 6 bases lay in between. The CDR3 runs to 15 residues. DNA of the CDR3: TGCGCCAGCAGCCAAGAAGCTATCTCCTACAATGAGCAGTTCTTC. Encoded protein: CASSQEAISYNEQFF.

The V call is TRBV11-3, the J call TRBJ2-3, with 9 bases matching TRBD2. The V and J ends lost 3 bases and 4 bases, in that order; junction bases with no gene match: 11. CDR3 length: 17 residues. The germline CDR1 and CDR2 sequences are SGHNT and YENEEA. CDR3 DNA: TGTGCCAGCAGCTTGGGGTTAGCGGGGGTAGGTGCAGATACGCAGTATTTT. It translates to CASSLGLAGVGADTQYF.

This CDR3 is CAISRTNLNTEAFF. The CDR3 region has the DNA TGTGCCATCAGTAGGACAAACTTGAACACTGAAGCTTTCTTT. The chain couples TRBV10-3 to TRBJ1-1; D might be TRBD1 (5 bases). Deletions cut 5 bases from V and 0 bases from J, with 10 bases between. Germline V lookup: CDR1 ENHRY, CDR2 SYGVKD. The CDR3 covers 14 residues.

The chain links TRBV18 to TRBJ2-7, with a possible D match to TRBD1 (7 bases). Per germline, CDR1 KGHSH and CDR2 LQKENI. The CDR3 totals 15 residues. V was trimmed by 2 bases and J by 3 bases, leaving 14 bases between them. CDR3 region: CASSPAGQRNYEQYF. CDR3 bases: TGTGCCAGCTCACCAGCGGGACAGAGAAACTACGAGCAGTACTTC.

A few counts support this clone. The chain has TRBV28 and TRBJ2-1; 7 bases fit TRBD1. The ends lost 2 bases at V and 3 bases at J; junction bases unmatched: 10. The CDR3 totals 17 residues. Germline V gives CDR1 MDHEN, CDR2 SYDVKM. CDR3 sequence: CASSLETNRGYYNEQFF. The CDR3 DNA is TGTGCCAGCAGTTTAGAAACCAACAGGGGCTACTACAATGAGCAGTTCTTC. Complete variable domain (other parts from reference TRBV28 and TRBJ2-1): DVKVTQSSRYLVKRTGEKVFLECVQDMDHENMFWYRQDPGLGLRLIYFSYDVKMKEKGDIPEGYSVSREKKERFSLILESASTNQTSMYLCASSLETNRGYYNEQFFGPGTRLTVL.

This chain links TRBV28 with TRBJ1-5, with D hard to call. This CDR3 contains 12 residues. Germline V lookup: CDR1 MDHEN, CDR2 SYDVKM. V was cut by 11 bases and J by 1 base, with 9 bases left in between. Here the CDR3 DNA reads TGTGCCGCACAGATAAGCAATCAGCCCCAGCATTTT. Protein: CAAQISNQPQHF.

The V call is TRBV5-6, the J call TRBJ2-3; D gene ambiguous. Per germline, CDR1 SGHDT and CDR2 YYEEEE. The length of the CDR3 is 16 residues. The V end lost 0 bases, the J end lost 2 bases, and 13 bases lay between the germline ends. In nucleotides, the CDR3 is TGTGCCAGCAGCTTGGGGCGTGGTGGGTACACAGATACGCAGTATTTT. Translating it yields CASSLGRGGYTDTQYF.

CDR3 sequence reads: CASSADRGREKLFF. CDR3 DNA sequence: TGTGCCAGCAGTGCAGACAGGGGGCGCGAAAAACTGTTTTTT. The chain recombines TRBV2 with TRBJ1-4, with 10 bases identical to TRBD1. Germline V gives CDR1 SNHLY, CDR2 FYNNEI. V dropped 4 bases and J dropped 8; count of bases not matched to a gene: 4. The CDR3 is 14 residues long.